The following is a T cell receptor (beta chain) sequence with its context. This beta chain is a stray read from a library made for alpha chains; its abundance is not meaningful. Germline lookup yields CDR1 LGHNA and CDR2 YNFKEQ. The CDR3 totals 12 residues. V lost 1 base to trimming and J lost 4 bases, with 2 bases between them. As to time point: sample taken at primary tumor resection. In each case, whole RNA from tumor, nontumor lung or frozen PBMC was sequenced unsorted. A total of over 70 untreated early-stage non-small cell lung cancer patients served as donors. This sample is part of a study of spatial heterogeneity in lung cancer. In the library, each TCR cDNA molecule bore its own unique molecular identifier. From the 5' RACE reads, TCRdb called clonotypes with MiXCR, one entry per CDR3 protein. The sample carries some 410 distinct CDR3 sequences, roughly two fifths recorded once.

This receptor was taken from a female donor with early-stage non-small cell lung cancer. The rearrangement uses TRBV4-2 and TRBJ1-5; no clear D gene. The material sequenced was PBMCs, taken at surgery. CDR3: CASSQGNQPQHF. The CDR3 coding sequence is TGTGCCAGCAGCCAAGGAAATCAGCCCCAGCATTTT.